The clone carrying this TCR beta chain was seen a few times. The antigen is undetermined. The CDR3 is 18 amino acids. Germline loops: CDR1 KGHSH, CDR2 LQKENI. V lost 1 base and J 1 base, leaving 19 bases between the germline ends. The entry originates in a study of early T cells in non-severe SARS-CoV-2 infection. Across the whole study: Unsorted whole blood bulk RNA was sequenced, with unpaired chains.

The study's findings and limits: Reliance on VDJdb matching favored anti-spike CD8 responses; private and CD4 specificities were missed.

As part of library construction, unique molecular identifiers were attached to individual cDNA molecules. One entry per CDR3 protein, called by TCRdb with MiXCR from the 5' RACE reads. The sample carries fewer than 100,000 distinct CDR3 sequences, roughly 6% recorded once. The chain recombines TRBV18 with TRBJ2-5; D might be TRBD2 (6 bases). Sequencing input: whole blood. The sequence came from an adult who was a healthcare worker with PCR-confirmed SARS-CoV-2 infection or an uninfected control (not recorded which). CDR3 bases: TGTGCCAGCTCACCACTTCCGGGACGGCGGGGCCTCCAAGAGACCCAGTACTTC. Translated: CASSPLPGRRGLQETQYF.